A single sample is the source of the 10 T cell receptor beta chains below, sequenced in a study of cytomegalovirus exposure and HLA in healthy donors (dated by TCRdb to the late 2010s). Receptors were amplified or captured by the immunoSEQ multiplex PCR assay. For the multiplex PCR, a mixture combining 60 forward primers for TCR Vbeta segments and 13 reverse primers for TCR Jbeta segments was used. Sourced from immuneACCESS, this table was stored by TCRdb with only in-frame sequences that have V and J called. A share of the clones is absent; for the studies checked, an unresolved V gene accounts for under half, and the remainder has no known explanation. The sample table records roughly 120,000 clones; roughly 78% of these occur just once. Around 2.5% of the sample is held by the ten biggest clonotypes. The sequenced material came from PBMCs. The receptor set was obtained from a man aged 25-40 years in good health and CMV-seronegative.

The chain carries TRBV10-1 and TRBJ2-7, with a tentative D call TRBD2 (5 bases). Germline assignment: CDR1 WNHNN and CDR2 SYGVQD (reference sequence). With 0 bases removed from V and 6 bases from J, the gap between germline ends came to 12 bases. The CDR3 has 14 residues. The CDR3 protein is CASSESGGGREQYF. The CDR3 DNA sequence: TGCGCCAGCAGTGAGTCAGGAGGTGGTCGCGAGCAGTACTTC.

The V gene is TRBV10-3, the J gene TRBJ2-2; the match to TRBD2 covers 9 bases. After removal of 6 bases from V and 2 bases from J, the junction contained 4 bases not matched to a gene. The CDR3 spans 15 residues. Germline CDR1 and CDR2: ENHRY and SYGVKD. The CDR3 reads CAIRNLAGNTGELFF. In DNA, the CDR3 is TGTGCCATCAGAAATCTAGCGGGAAACACCGGGGAGCTGTTTTTT.

This chain links TRBV18 with TRBJ1-1; TRBD1 is a possible D gene (5 bases). Germline lookup yields CDR1 KGHSH and CDR2 LQKENI. V gave up 3 bases and J gave up 1 base, with 6 bases separating them. The CDR3 is 13 residues long. The CDR3 sequence is CASSPQGNTEAFF. The CDR3 DNA is TGTGCCAGCTCACCCCAGGGGAACACTGAAGCTTTCTTT. Variable domain in full (rest from reference TRBV18 and TRBJ1-1): NAGVMQNPRHLVRRRGQEARLRCSPMKGHSHVYWYRQLPEEGLKFMVYLQKENIIDESGMPKERFSAEFPKEGPSILRIQQVVRGDSAAYFCASSPQGNTEAFFGQGTRLTVV.

The chain is built from TRBV6-4 and TRBJ2-2; D is ambiguous. Trimming removed 0 bases at V and 4 bases at J, with 12 bases between. CDR1 is MRHNA and CDR2 is SNTAGT in the germline V gene. This CDR3 contains 16 residues. The CDR3 is CASSDSVAVPTGELFF. The CDR3 nucleotides are TGTGCCAGCAGTGACTCGGTGGCGGTACCCACCGGGGAGCTGTTTTTT.

The CDR3 spells CASSPPSQGDGYTF. CDR3 nucleotide sequence: TGTGCCAGCAGTCCCCCTTCCCAGGGGGATGGCTACACCTTC. This sequence joins TRBV6-5 and TRBJ1-2, with 7 nucleotides matching TRBD1. The CDR3 consists of 14 residues. Germline CDR1 and CDR2: MNHEY and SVGAGI. With 5 bases clipped from V and 6 bases from J, the junction kept 9 bases outside the gene matches.

This chain joins TRBV29-1 and TRBJ2-7; the D gene is possibly TRBD2 (6 bases). The germline CDR1 and CDR2 sequences are SQVTM and ANQGSEA. This CDR3 has 13 residues. The V end lost 1 base, the J end lost 1 base, and 8 bases lay between the germline ends. CDR3 bases: TGCAGCGTTGAAGCTCGGGGGTCCTACGAGCAGTACTTC. This encodes CSVEARGSYEQYF.

This clone was counted once. This chain connects TRBV6-1 to TRBJ1-5, with D perhaps matching TRBD1 (6 bases). Germline assignment: CDR1 MNHNS and CDR2 SASEGT. Trimming stripped 4 bases from V and 1 base from J, with 8 bases between. The CDR3 is made up of 14 amino acids. The CDR3: CASSAQGSNQPQHF. The CDR3 region has the DNA TGTGCCAGCAGTGCCCAGGGGAGCAATCAGCCCCAGCATTTT.

V and J are TRBV6-1 and TRBJ2-1, with D possibly TRBD2 on 6 matching bases. Looked up from germline, CDR1 is MNHNS and CDR2 is SASEGT. The CDR3 runs to 18 residues. Trimming stripped 1 base from V and 0 bases from J, with 16 bases between. The CDR3 protein is CASSEGIGGGSSYNEQFF. In nucleotides, the CDR3 is TGTGCCAGCAGTGAAGGGATCGGGGGTGGGAGCTCCTACAATGAGCAGTTCTTC.

The rearrangement joins TRBV27 to TRBJ2-7; 9 bases align to TRBD2. Germline loops: CDR1 MNHEY, CDR2 SMNVEV (reference sequence). V shed 3 bases, J shed 3 bases, and the junction held 9 bases outside the gene matches. The CDR3 is made up of 16 amino acids. Written as DNA, the CDR3 is TGTGCCAGCAGTTTCTCGCTAGCGGGGTCCGACTACGAGCAGTACTTC. Translation gives CASSFSLAGSDYEQYF.

This clone came up a few times. This chain uses TRBV18 with TRBJ2-2, with a possible D match to TRBD2 (5 bases). This CDR3 contains 15 residues. The V end lost 4 bases, the J end lost 1 base, and 10 bases lay between the germline ends. Per the germline V gene, CDR1 is KGHSH and CDR2 is LQKENI. CDR3 sequence reads: CASSQDYRNTGELFF. DNA for the CDR3: TGTGCCAGCTCACAAGACTACCGGAACACCGGGGAGCTGTTTTTT. Combining the CDR3 with reference TRBV18 and TRBJ2-2 gives the whole variable domain NAGVMQNPRHLVRRRGQEARLRCSPMKGHSHVYWYRQLPEEGLKFMVYLQKENIIDESGMPKERFSAEFPKEGPSILRIQQVVRGDSAAYFCASSQDYRNTGELFFGEGSRLTVL.